This T cell receptor (beta chain) was profiled in a study of blood T cell repertoires in COVID-19 (dated by TCRdb to 2018 to 2021). Looking at the study overall: Samples covering the acute and convalescent phases of COVID-19 were provided by collaborators in the United States, Italy and Spain. The dataset comprised deeply sampled blood TCRbeta repertoires from subjects exposed to, actively infected with, or recovered from COVID-19. The samples were drawn from two sources: the first 160 participants of the ongoing ImmuneRACE study, and 1,000 to 1,500 subjects contributed by 6 global collaborators. The material from the prospective study consisted of cDNA or gDNA derived from T cells, B-cell-depleted T cells, or PBMCs. HLA class I and class II types, where available, came from metadata supplied by the sample provider rather than from assay-based typing. The repertoires were made available in a free public database intended to serve as a resource for research on the immune response to SARS-CoV-2. A de-identified subject ID, COVID-19 status, age in years and sex were almost always included in the sample metadata.

TCRbeta CDR3 regions were amplified from genomic DNA by means of the immunoSEQ Assay, a bias-controlled multiplex PCR. The original pipeline was this. Nucleated cell counts per sample were estimated from amplification of reference gene primers within the assay. To quantify the absolute abundance of each unique TCRbeta CDR3 rearrangement, sequence reads were collapsed and filtered. For each sample, productive Simpson clonality was calculated as the square root of Simpson's diversity index across productive rearrangements. This immuneACCESS table, as held by TCRdb, lists in-frame sequences with V and J called but not all clones. Of the missing ones, under half trace to an unresolved V gene in checked studies; the others have no known cause. The DNA was the basis for D and trimming; V, J and clone size are from that table. The sample table shows around 280,000 clones, and 85% to 90% are seen once. Together, the top ten hold approximately 10% of the sample.

The full study reports these points: Clinical and demographic metadata were provided uncurated, with the amount varying by source and participant.

Based on the germline V gene (reference sequence), the CDR1 and CDR2 sequences are DFQATT and SNEGSKA. V is trimmed back by 3 bases and J by 0 bases, and the junction contains 9 bases that no gene match accounts for. Inclusive of the bounding cysteine and phenylalanine, the CDR3 is 17 residues long. Just CDR3 DNA is preserved here, 51 bases in frame from base 1. One collaborating source in Seattle enrolled patients while the patients were actively infected and followed the patients over time throughout the course of disease. The collaborating institutions used their own protocols to collect whole blood in K2EDTA tubes. Collaborator samples were shipped for TCRbeta analysis as frozen whole blood, isolated PBMCs, or DNA extracted from either sample type. About this clone itself: Its antigen is not yet known. No per-base quality is available; no much larger clone lies one base away.

This clonotype was sampled from a woman aged 25 to 39 with COVID-19, enrolled during active disease. This chain is built from TRBV20-1 and TRBJ2-3, with 10 central nucleotides matching TRBD2. Material for sequencing was peripheral blood. The DNA is as follows: TGCAGTGCTAGTCCCCTAGCGGGAGCCCGAAGCACAGATACGCAGTATTTT. Translated, this is CSASPLAGARSTDTQYF.